This T cell receptor (beta chain) originates from a study of T-cell reconstitution after alpha-beta-depleted transplantation in children. Study-wide results and limits: Reports say that about two months after transplant, the alpha-beta T cells came out of several hundred graft clones that had expanded. At one year after transplant, newly produced T cells mostly accounted for T-cell counts and diversity. There were some patients whose high TCRbeta diversity at day 60 came from surviving recipient T cells and thymic progenitors.

This clonotype was seen many times. Its antigen is currently unknown. This sample's TCRbeta library carried unique molecular identifier barcodes. TCRdb ran MiXCR on the PCR reads and lists one entry per CDR3 protein. The table lists 480,000 or so distinct CDR3 sequences, 8% to 11% of them singletons. The germline CDR1 and CDR2 sequences are MDHEN and SYDVKM. V was clipped by 5 bases and J by 4 bases, with 11 bases between them. This CDR3 has 13 amino acids. This specimen was PBMCs, taken before TCRalphabeta/CD19-depleted stem cell transplant. This chain links TRBV28 with TRBJ1-1; possibly TRBD1 for D (5 bases). The receptor was derived from a child aged 2 to 9 with inherited bone marrow failure, due to receive a stem cell transplant. The CDR3 DNA is TGTGCCAGCAGTCCTGTCAGGGTCACTGAAGCTTTCTTT. It codes for CASSPVRVTEAFF.